The 19 T cell receptor beta chains presented below share a single source sample, sequenced in a study of OX40 agonist ivuxolimab in advanced cancers. Repertoires were generated with immunoSEQ multiplex PCR, while TCRdb's copy carries only in-frame clones and drops some. In the table there are 12,000 to 15,000 clones, approximately 77% of which are singletons. Sequences were derived from CD4+ or CD8+ T cells sorted from blood, sampled in a trial of the OX40 agonist ivuxolimab. The receptor source for this set is an adult with an advanced solid tumor such as melanoma, head and neck, liver or kidney cancer.

This clone came up a few times. The V call is TRBV6-5, the J call TRBJ1-1; D not resolved. Trimming left V 4 bases short and J 1 base short, with 13 bases between. The CDR3 loop spans 15 amino acids. Germline assignment: CDR1 MNHEY and CDR2 SVGAGI. DNA of the CDR3: TGTGCCAGCAGTTCCTCCCCTTTTGAGAACACTGAAGCTTTCTTT. It codes for CASSSSPFENTEAFF.

The rearrangement joins TRBV21-1 to TRBJ1-1. TRBV21-1 is a documented pseudogene. This CDR3 is built from 16 residues. The CDR3 DNA is TGTGCCAGCAGCAAAGCGCAGTCCGCCGGATGCTCTGAAGCTTTCTTT. This sequence encodes CASSKAQSAGCSEAFF.

CDR3 loop: CASSYTGGETRFAEAFF. The CDR3 coding sequence is TGTGCCAGCAGTTATACAGGGGGCGAAACGAGATTCGCTGAAGCTTTCTTT. V gene TRBV7-9 combines with J gene TRBJ1-1; 9 bases match TRBD1. Germline lookup yields CDR1 SEHNR and CDR2 FQNEAQ (reference sequence). With 6 bases clipped from V and 6 bases from J, the junction kept 17 bases outside the gene matches. The CDR3 contains 17 residues.

The J gene is TRBJ1-5, the V gene TRBV19; D remains ambiguous. Germline V gene data show CDR1 as LNHDA and CDR2 as SQIVND (reference sequence). Trimming took 1 base from V and 0 from J, leaving 7 bases between them. CDR3 length equals 15 residues. This CDR3 reads CASSIGGLSNQPQHF. The CDR3 nucleotides are TGTGCCAGTAGTATAGGAGGACTTAGCAATCAGCCCCAGCATTTT. The whole variable domain, filled in from reference TRBV19 and TRBJ1-5, reads DGGITQSPKYLFRKEGQNVTLSCEQNLNHDAMYWYRQDPGQGLRLIYYSQIVNDFQKGDIAEGYSVSREKKESFPLTVTSAQKNPTAFYLCASSIGGLSNQPQHFGDGTRLSIL.

The V gene is TRBV18, the J gene TRBJ2-3; D is possibly TRBD2 (5 bases). V lost 3 bases, J lost 1 base, and 8 bases lay in between. This CDR3 region has 14 residues. CDR1 KGHSH and CDR2 LQKENI come from the germline V gene. CDR3 protein: CASSPDSGTDTQYF. The CDR3, as DNA: TGTGCCAGCTCACCCGATAGCGGCACAGATACGCAGTATTTT.

The rearrangement uses TRBV11-2 and TRBJ2-7, with D tentatively TRBD2 (6 bases). The length of the CDR3 is 15 residues. From germline, CDR1 is SGHAT and CDR2 FQNNGV. Deletions cut 5 bases from V and 0 bases from J, with 14 bases between. DNA of the CDR3: TGTGCCAGCAGCAACCGGGACTTATACTCCTACGAGCAGTACTTC. Protein product: CASSNRDLYSYEQYF.

The chain joins TRBV10-3 to TRBJ2-3, with 11 nucleotides matching TRBD1. The CDR3 contains 16 residues. The V gene end was trimmed by 2 bases and the J gene end by 3 bases; junction bases not matched to a gene: 4. The germline CDR1 and CDR2 sequences are ENHRY and SYGVKD. The DNA of the CDR3 is TGTGCCATCAGTGAGAGGACAGGGGGCTTTACAGATACGCAGTATTTT. This sequence encodes CAISERTGGFTDTQYF.

This chain uses TRBV6-5 with TRBJ2-5, with TRBD2 matching 9 bases. This CDR3 is 15 amino acids long. V was pared by 2 bases and J by 7 bases, with 8 bases of the junction left unmatched. Germline V gene lookup returns CDR1 MNHEY and CDR2 SVGAGI. CDR3 loop: CASSYEASGAGTQYF. The CDR3 DNA reads as TGTGCCAGCAGTTACGAGGCTAGCGGGGCGGGGACCCAGTACTTC.

The chain's CDR3 is CASSPDRATDTQYF. DNA of the CDR3: TGTGCCAGCAGCCCCGACAGGGCCACAGATACGCAGTATTTT. This chain uses TRBV13 with TRBJ2-3, with 7 nucleotides matching TRBD1. Germline loops: CDR1 PRHDT, CDR2 FYEKMQ (reference sequence). CDR3 length: 14 amino acids. J gave up 2 bases and V 5 bases, and 4 bases lay outside the gene matches. The variable domain in full, with the rest retrieved from reference TRBV13 and TRBJ2-3, is AAGVIQSPRHLIKEKRETATLKCYPIPRHDTVYWYQQGPGQDPQFLISFYEKMQSDKGSIPDRFSAQQFSDYHSELNMSSLELGDSALYFCASSPDRATDTQYFGPGTRLTVL.

The J gene is TRBJ2-5, the V gene TRBV2, with 7 bases aligning to TRBD1. J was trimmed by 2 bases and V by 8 bases; bases with no gene match: 5. Per germline, CDR1 SNHLY and CDR2 FYNNEI. This CDR3 comprises 13 residues. Here the CDR3 reads CASEQGKQETQYF. DNA for the CDR3: TGTGCCAGCGAACAGGGGAAACAAGAGACCCAGTACTTC.

The chain is built from TRBV21-1 and TRBJ2-3; the table calls TRBD2, which could not be checked here. TRBV21-1 is given as a pseudogene. CDR3 length: 17 residues. CDR3 region: CASSKEKAVAGVGTQYF. The CDR3 DNA sequence: TGTGCCAGCAGCAAAGAGAAGGCGGTAGCGGGAGTGGGTACGCAGTATTTT.

The chain has TRBV4-3 and TRBJ1-1; D call uncertain. The V gene's germline CDR1 is LGHNA and CDR2 YSLEER. The CDR3 is 16 amino acids. The ends were cut back, 1 base at V and 0 bases at J, with 12 bases in the middle. CDR3 bases: TGCGCCAGCAGCCAAGTCTCCAACAGCTTGAACACTGAAGCTTTCTTT. It yields the protein CASSQVSNSLNTEAFF.

The CDR3 bases are TGTGCCAGCAGCTTGCCAGAGGGGTACACAGATACGCAGTATTTT. As protein: CASSLPEGYTDTQYF. V and J are TRBV4-2 and TRBJ2-3; D is tentatively TRBD1 or TRBD2 (5 bases each). The CDR3 totals 15 residues. Germline CDR1 LGHNA, CDR2 YNFKEQ. V lost 5 bases, J lost 2 bases, and 14 bases lay in between.

V gene TRBV7-2 combines with J gene TRBJ2-7, with D unclear. From germline, CDR1 is SGHTA and CDR2 FQGNSA. Trimming stripped 5 bases from V and 0 bases from J, with 11 bases between. The CDR3 is made up of 14 amino acids. The chain's CDR3 is CASSQDLSSYEQYF. In DNA, the CDR3 is TGTGCCAGCAGCCAGGACCTGAGCTCCTACGAGCAGTACTTC.

The rearrangement links TRBV4-1 to TRBJ2-1; D is possibly TRBD1 (7 bases). Trimming pared 0 bases from V and 0 bases from J, leaving 24 bases between. CDR1 and CDR2 (germline): MGHRA, YSYEKL. The CDR3 extends over 21 amino acids. CDR3 region: CASSQDQGVQGGQSSYNEQFF. Written as DNA, the CDR3 is TGCGCCAGCAGCCAAGATCAAGGGGTCCAGGGGGGCCAGAGCTCCTACAATGAGCAGTTCTTC.

Within the sample, this clone is medium-sized. The chain employs TRBV19 and TRBJ1-1; D is unresolved. This CDR3 has 13 amino acids. Germline V gene sequence: CDR1 LNHDA, CDR2 SQIVND (reference sequence). V lost 5 bases and J 5 bases, leaving 12 bases between the germline ends. CDR3: CASSLSAGTEAFF. The CDR3 DNA is TGTGCCAGTAGTTTGTCAGCTGGAACTGAAGCTTTCTTT.

The genes are TRBV28 and TRBJ2-7; D possibly corresponds to TRBD2 (6 bases). With 6 bases removed from V and 5 bases from J, the gap between germline ends came to 14 bases. Germline V gives CDR1 MDHEN, CDR2 SYDVKM. The CDR3 totals 13 residues. The CDR3 sequence is CASRPRSGDEQYF. In DNA, the CDR3 is TGTGCCAGCAGACCGCGGTCGGGAGACGAGCAGTACTTC.

This chain joins TRBV5-6 and TRBJ2-5, with 7 bases that match TRBD2. The CDR3 is made up of 15 amino acids. Losses at the gene ends were 4 bases for V and 5 bases for J; bases not matched to a gene: 11. Per germline, CDR1 SGHDT and CDR2 YYEEEE. In DNA form, the CDR3 reads TGTGCCAGCAGCGGGGACTACCCCGGGAGGGAGACCCAGTACTTC. It codes for CASSGDYPGRETQYF.

This clone was observed a few times. The rearrangement uses TRBV2 and TRBJ1-1; D unresolved. Deletions cut 4 bases from V and 8 bases from J, with 5 bases between. Per germline, CDR1 SNHLY and CDR2 FYNNEI. The CDR3 is 10 amino acids. The CDR3 DNA is TGTGCCAGCAGTGGGATGGAAGCTTTCTTT. Its translation: CASSGMEAFF.